This TCR beta chain was captured by sequencing in a study of blood T cell repertoires in COVID-19. CDR3 length: 14 amino acids. The germline gives CDR1 SGHAT, CDR2 FQDESV (reference sequence). V gave up 5 bases and J gave up 4 bases, with 15 bases separating them. Produced via immunoSEQ multiplex PCR; TCRdb's table is partial and in-frame only. The sample lists about 140,000 clones; roughly 86% were seen once. The origin of this receptor is a woman aged 50 to 65 with acute COVID-19. The chain has TRBV11-1 and TRBJ2-7; weak D call: TRBD2 (6 bases). The sequencing input was PBMCs or T cells enriched from blood (not recorded which). The CDR3, as DNA: TGTGCCAGCAGCCCGGGAGTTCCCAAATACGAGCAGTACTTC. Amino acids: CASSPGVPKYEQYF.